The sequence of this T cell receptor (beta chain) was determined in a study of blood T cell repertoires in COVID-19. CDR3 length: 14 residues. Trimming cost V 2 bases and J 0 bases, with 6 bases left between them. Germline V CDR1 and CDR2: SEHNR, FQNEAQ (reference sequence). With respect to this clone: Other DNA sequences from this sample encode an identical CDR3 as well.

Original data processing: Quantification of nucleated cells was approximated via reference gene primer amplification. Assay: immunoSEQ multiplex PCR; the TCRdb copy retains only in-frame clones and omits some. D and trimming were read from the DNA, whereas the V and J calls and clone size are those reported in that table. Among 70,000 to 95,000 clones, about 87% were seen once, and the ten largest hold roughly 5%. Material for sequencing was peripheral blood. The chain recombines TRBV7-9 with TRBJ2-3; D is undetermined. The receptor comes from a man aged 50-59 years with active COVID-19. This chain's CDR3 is CASSLTGSTDTQYF. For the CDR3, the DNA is TGTGCCAGCAGCTTAACCGGGAGCACAGATACGCAGTATTTT.